This paragraph covers one T cell receptor beta chain sequence. As yet, its antigen is unknown. Scientists isolated CD4+ T cells after a roughly ten-day culture period ended. The data are from a study of vaccination effects on CD4 cells after COVID-19. General observations from the study: Common cold coronavirus cross-reactivity was shown by only 1 of 255 vaccine-induced clones in healthy vaccinees. Late post-vaccination samples showed marked contraction of infection- and vaccine-induced clones.

The CDR3 length is 16 residues. CDR1 is LNHNV and CDR2 is YYDKDF in the germline V gene (reference sequence). The V gene end was trimmed by 3 bases and the J gene end by 6 bases; junction bases not matched to a gene: 5. Profiling relied on immunoSEQ multiplex PCR, and the TCRdb table lists in-frame clones only, not all of them. The table records tens of thousands of clones, approximately 65% of them present only once. The specimen comprised CD4+ T cells from PBMCs cultured without peptide, sampled before COVID-19 vaccination. The source of this sequence is a human donor who received a COVID-19 vaccine. The rearrangement joins TRBV15 to TRBJ2-1; 13 bases line up with TRBD2. As DNA, the CDR3 is TGTGCCACCAGCAGGAGGGGACTAGCGGGATTCAATGAGCAGTTCTTC. It codes for CATSRRGLAGFNEQFF.